This section outlines one T cell receptor (beta chain) sequence together with its context. Antigen specificity is unknown. This CDR3 is missing its conserved last phenylalanine or tryptophan, likely due to a read error. CDR3 size: 14 residues. The V gene's germline CDR1 is SEHNR and CDR2 FQNEAQ (reference sequence). V gave up 1 base and J gave up 5 bases, with 11 bases separating them. This entry belongs to a study of Graves' ophthalmopathy and Graves' hyperthyroidism. The wider study: Stable hyperthyroidism was defined by absence of ophthalmopathy within 18 months of follow-up.

As the template, RNA transcripts were used to amplify TCR beta CDR3 regions. Amplification began with first-round RT-PCR using HTBI primers, then second-round multiplex PCR was performed. TCRdb reprocessed the multiplex PCR reads via MiXCR and lists one record per CDR3 protein. The sample includes about 1.1 million distinct CDR3 sequences, less than 45% of them seen just once. Regarding the study as a whole: The authors also found most expanded thyroid clonotypes above 0.001 frequency in blood.

The receptor was isolated from an adult man with Graves' hyperthyroidism. Sequenced: peripheral blood or thyroid tissue (not recorded which). The chain carries TRBV7-9 and TRBJ2-5; D unclear. The CDR3 nucleotides are TGTGCCAGCAGCTTAGTGGGCCAGGAGGAGACCCAGTACCTC. Translated: CASSLVGQEETQYL.